The 31 T cell receptor beta chains listed next were all sequenced from one sample in a study of cytomegalovirus exposure and HLA in healthy donors. PCR used 60 Vbeta primers and 13 Jbeta primers. Clones were read by immunoSEQ multiplex PCR, and TCRdb kept only the in-frame ones, dropping some. The data show about 190,000 clones, approximately 79% seen once. Sequencing used PBMCs. Every receptor here comes from a woman in her late teens or twenties in good health and CMV-seronegative.

V is TRBV7-9 and J is TRBJ2-4; D not certain. Germline loops: CDR1 SEHNR, CDR2 FQNEAQ (reference sequence). V was shortened by 4 bases and J by 7 bases, with 8 bases between the two germline ends. This CDR3 has 12 residues. CDR3 amino acids: CASSSTRNIQYF. Written as DNA, the CDR3 is TGTGCCAGCAGCTCTACCCGGAACATTCAGTACTTC.

The chain uses TRBV10-2 and TRBJ1-1; D might be TRBD1 (5 bases). This CDR3 has 16 residues. V lost 0 bases and J lost 1, with 12 bases in between. CDR1 is WSHSY, CDR2 SAAADI, per germline. In nucleotides, the CDR3 is TGCGCCAGCAGTGAGTCGGGCCGGCAGGGGAACACTGAAGCTTTCTTT. Translating it yields CASSESGRQGNTEAFF.

This chain uses TRBV4-2 with TRBJ2-1; 10 nucleotides match TRBD2. The CDR3 has 15 amino acids. J was trimmed by 3 bases and V by 5 bases; bases with no gene match: 4. Germline CDR1 LGHNA, CDR2 YNFKEQ. The CDR3 here is CASSRLAGVYNEQFF. In nucleotides, the CDR3 is TGTGCCAGCAGCAGGCTAGCGGGAGTCTACAATGAGCAGTTCTTC.

The V call is TRBV11-2, the J call TRBJ2-3; D remains ambiguous. Germline V gene data show CDR1 as SGHAT and CDR2 as FQNNGV. V lost 5 bases and J lost 2, with 14 bases in between. The CDR3 spans 15 residues. CDR3 sequence (DNA): TGTGCCAGCAGCCTCCCGCCTACGAACACAGATACGCAGTATTTT. This encodes CASSLPPTNTDTQYF.

The chain uses TRBV15 and TRBJ1-6; D ambiguous. The V gene's germline CDR1 is LNHNV and CDR2 YYDKDF (reference sequence). This CDR3 has 20 amino acids. V shed 0 bases and J shed 1 base, with 19 bases lying between them. The CDR3 spells CATSRDLRPSRGSYNSPLHF. CDR3 nucleotide sequence: TGTGCCACCAGCAGAGATCTCCGGCCATCCCGGGGATCCTATAATTCACCCCTCCACTTT.

In its sample, this clone was seen a few times. Other nucleotide sequences from this sample produce the same CDR3. The chain employs TRBV5-1 and TRBJ1-3; D not certain. The CDR3 has 14 residues. Trimming stripped 1 base from V and 2 bases from J, with 7 bases between. Germline V lookup: CDR1 SGHRS, CDR2 YFSETQ. The CDR3 is CASSLSGAGNTIYF. The CDR3 coding sequence is TGCGCCAGCAGCTTGTCCGGGGCTGGAAACACCATATATTTT.

This clone has just one count. The V and J genes are TRBV5-1 and TRBJ2-3; D might be TRBD2 (7 bases). Per germline, CDR1 SGHRS and CDR2 YFSETQ. V was shortened by 4 bases and J by 0 bases, with 12 bases between the two germline ends. The CDR3 is 15 residues long. This CDR3 reads CASSAGDTSTDTQYF. Here the CDR3 DNA reads TGCGCCAGCAGCGCGGGGGACACAAGCACAGATACGCAGTATTTT.

V gene TRBV2 combines with J gene TRBJ2-7; 7 bases align to TRBD1. The J segment lost 3 bases and the V segment lost 7 bases, leaving 12 bases of the junction unmatched. Germline V gives CDR1 SNHLY, CDR2 FYNNEI. This CDR3 region has 15 residues. CDR3 region: CASNPPSRGNYEQYF. In DNA, the CDR3 is TGTGCCAGCAACCCGCCCAGCAGGGGGAACTACGAGCAGTACTTC.

This clone showed up just a few times. The V call is TRBV2, the J call TRBJ2-3; weak D call: TRBD2 (5 bases). This CDR3 spans 13 amino acids. Germline lookup yields CDR1 SNHLY and CDR2 FYNNEI. V was trimmed by 11 bases and J by 2 bases, leaving 14 bases between them. The CDR3 reads CAAMDGVTDTQYF. The DNA for the CDR3 is TGTGCCGCTATGGACGGGGTCACAGATACGCAGTATTTT.

The chain carries TRBV6-5 and TRBJ1-3; D remains ambiguous. Trimming shortened V by 3 bases and J by 4 bases, and 7 bases separated the two germline ends. The germline V gene has CDR1 MNHEY and CDR2 SVGAGI. The CDR3 is 13 amino acids. The CDR3 protein is CASSYLSGNTIYF. In DNA form, the CDR3 reads TGTGCCAGCAGTTATCTCTCGGGAAACACCATATATTTT.

The chain joins TRBV18 to TRBJ1-5; no reliable D call. Germline assignment: CDR1 KGHSH and CDR2 LQKENI. CDR3 length: 13 residues. Trimming shortened V by 3 bases and J by 3 bases, and 6 bases separated the two germline ends. The chain's CDR3 is CASSPELNQPQHF. CDR3 in DNA: TGTGCCAGCTCACCGGAGCTCAATCAGCCCCAGCATTTT. Full variable domain (missing parts from reference TRBV18 and TRBJ1-5): NAGVMQNPRHLVRRRGQEARLRCSPMKGHSHVYWYRQLPEEGLKFMVYLQKENIIDESGMPKERFSAEFPKEGPSILRIQQVVRGDSAAYFCASSPELNQPQHFGDGTRLSIL.

The chain combines TRBV10-2 with TRBJ2-3; 13 bases line up with TRBD2. After removal of 5 bases from V and 3 bases from J, the junction contained 2 bases not matched to a gene. This CDR3 contains 15 residues. The germline CDR1 and CDR2 sequences are WSHSY and SAAADI. The CDR3 reads CASSLLAGGTDTQYF. In DNA form, the CDR3 reads TGCGCCAGCAGTTTACTAGCGGGGGGGACAGATACGCAGTATTTT.

This chain joins TRBV5-4 and TRBJ1-6; 9 nucleotides line up with TRBD1. V trimming: 4 bases; J trimming: 6 bases; junction bases outside the gene matches: 8. This CDR3 contains 16 residues. Looked up from germline, CDR1 is SGHNT and CDR2 is YYREEE (reference sequence). Written as DNA, the CDR3 is TGTGCCAGCAGCCGAGGGGACAGGGTAGCTAATTCACCCCTCCACTTT. Its translation is CASSRGDRVANSPLHF.

This clone is a singleton in its sample. This chain uses TRBV20-1 with TRBJ1-1; D call uncertain. Trimming removed 0 bases at V and 11 bases at J, with 10 bases between. The germline V gene has CDR1 DFQATT and CDR2 SNEGSKA (reference sequence). This CDR3 spans 11 amino acids. CDR3: CSARDPPSAFF. CDR3 DNA sequence: TGCAGTGCTAGAGATCCCCCCAGTGCTTTCTTT.

The chain joins TRBV6-5 to TRBJ2-7; TRBD2 is a possible D gene (7 bases). In germline, CDR1 is MNHEY, CDR2 SVGAGI. The V end lost 4 bases, the J end lost 5 bases, and 21 bases lay between the germline ends. The CDR3 is 16 residues long. The CDR3: CASSSLSGGSGDEQYF. CDR3 bases: TGTGCCAGCAGTTCCCTTTCGGGGGGCAGCGGCGACGAGCAGTACTTC.

The V gene is TRBV28, the J gene TRBJ2-1; D is unclear. V was cut by 4 bases and J by 7 bases, with 14 bases left in between. Germline assignment: CDR1 MDHEN and CDR2 SYDVKM. This CDR3 is built from 14 residues. CDR3 protein: CASSSDLEANEQFF. In nucleotides, the CDR3 is TGTGCCAGCAGTTCCGATCTGGAAGCGAATGAGCAGTTCTTC. Based on the CDR3 plus reference TRBV28 and TRBJ2-1, the full variable domain is DVKVTQSSRYLVKRTGEKVFLECVQDMDHENMFWYRQDPGLGLRLIYFSYDVKMKEKGDIPEGYSVSREKKERFSLILESASTNQTSMYLCASSSDLEANEQFFGPGTRLTVL.

V and J are TRBV30 and TRBJ2-1; D might be TRBD1 (6 bases). The V end was cut by 3 bases, the J end by 6 bases, with 18 bases between. CDR3 length equals 15 residues. Per germline, CDR1 GTSNPN and CDR2 SVGIG (reference sequence). The CDR3 loop is CAWSEGGGGPNEQFF. In DNA form, the CDR3 reads TGTGCCTGGAGCGAAGGGGGTGGGGGCCCCAATGAGCAGTTCTTC.

This clone has only a few counts. This CDR3 reads CASSSTGYQRTF. The CDR3 nucleotides are TGTGCCAGCAGCTCCACAGGCTATCAACGCACCTTC. V gene TRBV7-3 combines with J gene TRBJ1-2; D perhaps matches TRBD1 (5 bases). Trimming removed 4 bases at V and 13 bases at J, with 16 bases between. The CDR3 totals 12 residues. Per the germline V gene, CDR1 is SGHTA and CDR2 is FQGTGA.

This clone turned up a few times. The chain uses TRBV5-1 and TRBJ1-1; 10 bases match TRBD1. Germline loops: CDR1 SGHRS, CDR2 YFSETQ. The CDR3 has 18 residues. With V trimmed by 3 bases and J by 3 bases, 14 bases remained unmatched. As DNA, the CDR3 is TGCGCCAGCAGCTCGGGAACCGGGACAGGGGCCTTTTACACTGAAGCTTTCTTT. This translates into CASSSGTGTGAFYTEAFF.

The V call is TRBV30, the J call TRBJ2-5; weak D call: TRBD2 (6 bases). Trimming pared 1 base from V and 5 bases from J, leaving 17 bases between. This CDR3 spans 15 amino acids. CDR1 is GTSNPN, CDR2 SVGIG, per germline (reference sequence). CDR3 loop: CAWSARLGRWETQYF. The CDR3 DNA is TGTGCCTGGAGTGCCCGACTAGGGAGGTGGGAGACCCAGTACTTC.

This clone was counted once. The chain couples TRBV30 to TRBJ1-2; tentatively, D is TRBD1 (6 bases). V was shortened by 2 bases and J by 1 base, with 14 bases between the two germline ends. The CDR3 is made up of 15 amino acids. The germline gives CDR1 GTSNPN, CDR2 SVGIG (reference sequence). CDR3 loop: CAWSQEGQINYGYTF. As DNA, the CDR3 is TGTGCCTGGAGTCAAGAGGGACAAATTAACTATGGCTACACCTTC.

This clone appeared a single time. The junction and the germline gene differ at one end; a read error may be behind it. The chain has TRBV7-9 and TRBJ1-1; a possible D gene is TRBD1 (5 bases). The CDR3 runs to 12 residues. Germline V gives CDR1 SEHNR, CDR2 FQNEAQ (reference sequence). The CDR3 protein is CSSSLVRGYAFF. The CDR3 DNA follows: TGTTCCAGCAGCTTAGTAAGGGGTTACGCTTTCTTT.

The rearrangement uses TRBV6-1 and TRBJ2-7, with TRBD1 matching 7 bases. CDR1 and CDR2 (germline): MNHNS, SASEGT. The CDR3 consists of 15 residues. The V and J ends lost 4 bases and 2 bases, in that order; junction bases with no gene match: 8. CDR3 sequence: CASSGFLGQTYEQYF. The CDR3 bases are TGTGCCAGCAGTGGGTTCCTGGGACAGACCTACGAGCAGTACTTC.

The genes are TRBV21-1 and TRBJ1-1. TRBV21-1 has pseudogene status. The CDR3 is 14 residues long. The CDR3 region is CANRDSPRVAEAFF. CDR3 DNA: TGTGCCAACCGGGACTCGCCACGGGTGGCTGAAGCTTTCTTT.

The chain recombines TRBV7-2 with TRBJ1-5; possibly TRBD1 for D (5 bases). V lost 4 bases, J lost 3 bases, and 13 bases lay in between. This CDR3 has 15 amino acids. The germline V gene encodes CDR1 SGHTA and CDR2 FQGNSA. CDR3 protein: CASSSVMTVNQPQHF. CDR3 bases: TGTGCCAGCAGCTCTGTTATGACAGTCAATCAGCCCCAGCATTTT. The variable domain in full, completed from reference TRBV7-2 and TRBJ1-5, reads GAGVSQSPSNKVTEKGKDVELRCDPISGHTALYWYRQSLGQGLEFLIYFQGNSAPDKSGLPSDRFSAERTGGSVSTLTIQRTQQEDSAVYLCASSSVMTVNQPQHFGDGTRLSIL.

The rearrangement uses TRBV5-1 and TRBJ2-1, with D hard to call. V was pared by 0 bases and J by 10 bases, with 8 bases between. The CDR3 is 12 amino acids. Germline values: CDR1 SGHRS, CDR2 YFSETQ. The CDR3 loop is CASSLAEAEQFF. CDR3 nucleotide sequence: TGCGCCAGCAGCTTGGCCGAGGCGGAGCAGTTCTTC.

CDR3 nucleotides: TGTGCCAGTAGTATAGGGGCAGGGTTACCAGATACGCAGTATTTT. Encoded protein: CASSIGAGLPDTQYF. This chain joins TRBV19 and TRBJ2-3; D is perhaps TRBD1 (5 bases). Germline values: CDR1 LNHDA, CDR2 SQIVND (reference sequence). The V end lost 1 base, the J end lost 4 bases, and 12 bases lay between the germline ends. The CDR3 runs to 15 residues.

The V and J genes are TRBV6-5 and TRBJ2-1; no clear D. Germline CDR1 is MNHEY and CDR2 is SVGAGI. This CDR3 has 16 amino acids. Trimming shortened V by 0 bases and J by 5 bases, and 14 bases separated the two germline ends. DNA of the CDR3: TGTGCCAGCAGTTACTCGGCGCTTGGGCCGAACAATGAGCAGTTCTTC. Amino acids: CASSYSALGPNNEQFF.

The chain links TRBV27 to TRBJ2-7; D may be TRBD1 (5 bases). Looked up from germline, CDR1 is MNHEY and CDR2 is SMNVEV (reference sequence). V lost 3 bases, J lost 0 bases, and 9 bases lay in between. The CDR3 extends over 14 amino acids. The CDR3 loop is CASSLGPVSYEQYF. Here the CDR3 DNA reads TGTGCCAGCAGTTTGGGGCCCGTCTCCTACGAGCAGTACTTC.

DNA for the CDR3: TGTGCCAGTAATGCGGCTAACTCCTACGAGCAGTACTTC. Protein sequence: CASNAANSYEQYF. V is TRBV25-1 and J is TRBJ2-7; D is uncertain. From germline, CDR1 is MGHDK and CDR2 SYGVNS. V gave up 9 bases and J gave up 0 bases, with 12 bases separating them. The CDR3 sequence is 13 residues long.

The CDR3 sequence: CASSISGQGARNTSPLHF. As DNA, the CDR3 is TGTGCCAGTAGTATAAGCGGACAGGGGGCAAGAAACACTTCACCCCTCCACTTT. V usage is TRBV19 and J usage is TRBJ1-6; 11 nucleotides match TRBD1. Germline V gene lookup returns CDR1 LNHDA and CDR2 SQIVND (reference sequence). The V gene end was trimmed by 2 bases and the J gene end by 9 bases; junction bases not matched to a gene: 12. The CDR3 length is 18 residues.